These T cell receptor beta chains were read from a single sample in a study of Ad26.COV2.S vaccination and SARS-CoV-2 variants. Assay: immunoSEQ multiplex PCR; the TCRdb copy retains only in-frame clones and omits some. Of hundreds of thousands of clones detected, 89% appear once; the ten largest clones hold about 2.5%. Specimen: peripheral blood, collected in a trial of Ad26.COV2.S vaccine versus placebo. The receptor source for this set is a person aged 18-60 years who received the Ad26.COV2.S COVID-19 vaccine or a placebo. Both conserved end residues are part of each CDR3. A D gene is named only where the DNA matches it firmly. For some rows the clone size is stated as once, few or many, or as a class when expanded; others skip it.

j_call: TRBJ1-6
clone_size: .
d_call: .
v_call: TRBV6-5
cdr3_aa: CASNPRQGYSPLHF
cdr3_nt: TGTGCCAGCAATCCTAGGCAGGGGTATTCACCCCTCCACTTT

j_call: TRBJ1-1
clone_size: .
d_call: .
v_call: TRBV3-1/TRBV3-2
cdr3_aa: CASSPGTFYGDTEAFF
cdr3_nt: TGTGCCAGCAGCCCCGGGACCTTCTACGGGGACACTGAAGCTTTCTTT

j_call: TRBJ1-2
clone_size: .
d_call: .
v_call: TRBV20-1
cdr3_aa: CSASARPGSHYGYTF
cdr3_nt: TGCAGTGCTAGTGCTCGGCCGGGGTCCCACTATGGCTACACCTTC

j_call: TRBJ1-1
clone_size: few
d_call: .
v_call: TRBV7-9
cdr3_aa: CASSLSGSTEAFF
cdr3_nt: TGTGCCAGCAGCCTCTCCGGGAGCACTGAAGCTTTCTTT

j_call: TRBJ1-3
clone_size: .
d_call: .
v_call: TRBV13
cdr3_aa: CASSLPFSGNTIYF
cdr3_nt: TGTGCCAGCAGCCTACCTTTCTCTGGAAACACCATATATTTT

j_call: TRBJ2-1
clone_size: .
d_call: TRBD1
v_call: TRBV18
cdr3_aa: CASKRGQTYNEQFF
cdr3_nt: TGTGCCAGCAAGAGGGGGCAAACCTACAATGAGCAGTTCTTC

j_call: TRBJ2-7
clone_size: .
d_call: .
v_call: TRBV19
cdr3_aa: CASSNEGPLQYF
cdr3_nt: TGTGCCAGTAGTAATGAGGGGCCTTTGCAGTACTTC

j_call: TRBJ2-3
clone_size: .
d_call: TRBD2
v_call: TRBV14
cdr3_aa: CASSQDPIGAGADTQYF
cdr3_nt: TGTGCCAGCAGCCAAGACCCGATAGGGGCGGGAGCAGATACGCAGTATTTT

j_call: TRBJ1-2
clone_size: .
d_call: .
v_call: TRBV28
cdr3_aa: CASTAPAGNYGYTF
cdr3_nt: TGTGCCAGCACCGCCCCAGCGGGGAACTATGGCTACACCTTC

j_call: TRBJ2-5
clone_size: .
d_call: .
v_call: TRBV5-4
cdr3_aa: CASSWVGGLGETQYF
cdr3_nt: TGTGCCAGCAGCTGGGTCGGGGGGCTGGGAGAGACCCAGTACTTC

j_call: TRBJ2-5
clone_size: .
d_call: .
v_call: TRBV16
cdr3_aa: CASSHLGTQETQYF
cdr3_nt: TGTGCCAGCAGCCACTTGGGAACCCAAGAGACCCAGTACTTC

j_call: TRBJ2-1
clone_size: .
d_call: TRBD2
v_call: TRBV5-1
cdr3_aa: CASSLGAGGPNNEQFF
cdr3_nt: TGCGCCAGCAGCTTGGGGGCGGGAGGGCCCAACAATGAGCAGTTCTTC

j_call: TRBJ2-2
clone_size: once
d_call: TRBD2
v_call: TRBV18
cdr3_aa: CASSPAVAGGTGELFF
cdr3_nt: TGTGCCAGCTCACCCGCCGTAGCGGGGGGCACCGGGGAGCTGTTTTTT

j_call: TRBJ1-6
clone_size: .
d_call: TRBD1
v_call: TRBV18
cdr3_aa: CASSSTGSGQYNSPLHF
cdr3_nt: TGTGCCAGCTCATCGACAGGGTCAGGCCAGTATAATTCACCCCTCCACTTT

j_call: TRBJ2-4
clone_size: .
d_call: .
v_call: TRBV28
cdr3_aa: CASSFRSPQYF
cdr3_nt: TGTGCCAGCAGTTTTCGGTCTCCCCAGTACTTC

j_call: TRBJ1-2
clone_size: .
d_call: TRBD1
v_call: TRBV25-1
cdr3_aa: CASSPGGSVVYGYTF
cdr3_nt: TGTGCCAGCAGCCCAGGGGGTAGCGTAGTCTATGGCTACACCTTC

j_call: TRBJ1-3
clone_size: .
d_call: .
v_call: TRBV11-2
cdr3_aa: CASSLAPGSGNTIYF
cdr3_nt: TGTGCCAGCAGCTTAGCCCCAGGGTCCGGAAACACCATATATTTT

j_call: TRBJ1-1
clone_size: .
d_call: .
v_call: TRBV7-3
cdr3_aa: CASSPGLLGTEAFF
cdr3_nt: TGTGCCAGCAGCCCTGGGCTGCTGGGGACTGAAGCTTTCTTT

j_call: TRBJ1-6
clone_size: .
d_call: .
v_call: TRBV13
cdr3_aa: CASSSRRSGSYNSPLHF
cdr3_nt: TGTGCCAGCAGTTCCAGGAGGAGCGGCTCCTATAATTCACCCCTCCACTTT

j_call: TRBJ1-1
clone_size: .
d_call: .
v_call: TRBV10-3
cdr3_aa: CAISEFGPGSSTEAFF
cdr3_nt: TGTGCCATCAGTGAGTTCGGGCCGGGTTCCAGCACTGAAGCTTTCTTT

j_call: TRBJ1-1
clone_size: .
d_call: .
v_call: TRBV28
cdr3_aa: CASSFGFWAFF
cdr3_nt: TGTGCCAGCAGTTTTGGATTCTGGGCTTTCTTT

j_call: TRBJ1-2
clone_size: once
d_call: .
v_call: TRBV24-1
cdr3_aa: CATSEGGIYGYTF
cdr3_nt: TGTGCCACCAGTGAAGGCGGGATCTATGGCTACACCTTC

j_call: TRBJ2-1
clone_size: .
d_call: .
v_call: TRBV19
cdr3_aa: CASSGFRESYNEQFF
cdr3_nt: TGTGCCAGTAGTGGATTTCGGGAGTCCTACAATGAGCAGTTCTTC

j_call: TRBJ2-3
clone_size: .
d_call: .
v_call: TRBV27
cdr3_aa: CASTTLPPNTDTQYF
cdr3_nt: TGTGCCAGCACTACCCTCCCGCCTAACACAGATACGCAGTATTTT

j_call: TRBJ1-6
clone_size: .
d_call: .
v_call: TRBV10-3
cdr3_aa: CAISPSMLQSNSPLHF
cdr3_nt: TGTGCCATCAGTCCATCTATGTTGCAAAGTAATTCACCCCTCCACTTT

j_call: TRBJ2-1
clone_size: .
d_call: .
v_call: TRBV5-1
cdr3_aa: CASSFFDSRNEQFF
cdr3_nt: TGCGCCAGCAGCTTTTTTGACTCCAGAAATGAGCAGTTCTTC

j_call: TRBJ2-3
clone_size: .
d_call: .
v_call: TRBV7-3
cdr3_aa: CASSAGWRGTDTQYF
cdr3_nt: TGTGCCAGCAGCGCCGGGTGGCGAGGCACAGATACGCAGTATTTT

j_call: TRBJ2-2
clone_size: .
d_call: .
v_call: TRBV5-1
cdr3_aa: CASSFREIGELFF
cdr3_nt: TGCGCCAGCAGCTTTAGGGAGATCGGGGAGCTGTTTTTT

j_call: TRBJ1-1
clone_size: .
d_call: TRBD1
v_call: TRBV2
cdr3_aa: CASRETGTLGMNTEAFF
cdr3_nt: TGTGCCAGCAGGGAGACAGGGACCCTCGGTATGAACACTGAAGCTTTCTTT

j_call: TRBJ2-7
clone_size: .
d_call: TRBD1
v_call: TRBV28
cdr3_aa: CASSLRDRRQYF
cdr3_nt: TGTGCCAGCAGTTTACGGGACAGGCGGCAGTACTTC

j_call: TRBJ1-5
clone_size: .
d_call: .
v_call: TRBV6-6
cdr3_aa: CASTDEGNQPQHF
cdr3_nt: TGTGCCAGCACCGACGAGGGCAATCAGCCCCAGCATTTT

j_call: TRBJ2-2
clone_size: .
d_call: TRBD1
v_call: TRBV29-1
cdr3_aa: CSGGQWSGELFF
cdr3_nt: TGCAGCGGGGGACAGTGGTCCGGGGAGCTGTTTTTT

j_call: TRBJ2-2
clone_size: few
d_call: .
v_call: TRBV7-2
cdr3_aa: CASSLVPNTGELFF
cdr3_nt: TGTGCCAGCAGCTTAGTCCCTAACACCGGGGAGCTGTTTTTT

j_call: TRBJ2-7
clone_size: .
d_call: .
v_call: TRBV30
cdr3_aa: CAFLFGHPSEQYF
cdr3_nt: TGTGCCTTTTTGTTTGGGCACCCTAGCGAGCAGTACTTC

j_call: TRBJ1-2
clone_size: .
d_call: .
v_call: TRBV29-1
cdr3_aa: CSVEGSGREYGYTF
cdr3_nt: TGCAGCGTTGAGGGGTCCGGCAGGGAGTATGGCTACACCTTC

j_call: TRBJ2-3
clone_size: .
d_call: .
v_call: TRBV7-3
cdr3_aa: CASSLTPASRTDTQYF
cdr3_nt: TGTGCCAGCAGCTTAACTCCGGCATCACGCACAGATACGCAGTATTTT

j_call: TRBJ1-2
clone_size: .
d_call: TRBD1
v_call: TRBV5-1
cdr3_aa: CASSLDRGGYTF
cdr3_nt: TGCGCCAGCAGCTTGGACAGGGGTGGCTACACCTTC

j_call: TRBJ2-3
clone_size: .
d_call: TRBD2
v_call: TRBV5-1
cdr3_aa: CASSLGGGALDTQYF
cdr3_nt: TGCGCCAGCAGCTTGGGCGGGGGGGCCTTGGATACGCAGTATTTT

j_call: TRBJ1-6
clone_size: .
d_call: .
v_call: TRBV3-1/TRBV3-2
cdr3_aa: CASSLQRRSPLHF
cdr3_nt: TGTGCCAGCAGCCTTCAAAGGCGTTCACCCCTCCACTTT

j_call: TRBJ1-4
clone_size: .
d_call: .
v_call: TRBV5-6
cdr3_aa: CASSLGQDNEKLFF
cdr3_nt: TGTGCCAGCAGCTTGGGACAGGATAATGAAAAACTGTTTTTT

j_call: TRBJ1-2
clone_size: .
d_call: .
v_call: TRBV10-3
cdr3_aa: CAISEGNSGYTF
cdr3_nt: TGTGCCATCAGTGAGGGAAACAGTGGCTACACCTTC

j_call: TRBJ2-2
clone_size: .
d_call: TRBD1
v_call: TRBV7-7
cdr3_aa: CASSATGGPIGELFF
cdr3_nt: TGTGCCAGCAGCGCGACAGGGGGCCCAATCGGGGAGCTGTTTTTT

j_call: TRBJ1-3
clone_size: many
d_call: .
v_call: TRBV21-1
cdr3_aa: CASSKEGDGFSGNTIYF
cdr3_nt: TGTGCCAGCAGCAAAGAGGGGGACGGCTTCTCTGGAAACACCATATATTTT

j_call: TRBJ1-3
clone_size: once
d_call: .
v_call: TRBV6-5
cdr3_aa: CASNSRGSGNTIYF
cdr3_nt: TGTGCCAGCAATTCACGGGGGTCCGGAAACACCATATATTTT

j_call: TRBJ2-3
clone_size: .
d_call: .
v_call: TRBV18
cdr3_aa: CASSPGASTDTQYF
cdr3_nt: TGTGCCAGCTCCCCAGGAGCTAGCACAGATACGCAGTATTTT